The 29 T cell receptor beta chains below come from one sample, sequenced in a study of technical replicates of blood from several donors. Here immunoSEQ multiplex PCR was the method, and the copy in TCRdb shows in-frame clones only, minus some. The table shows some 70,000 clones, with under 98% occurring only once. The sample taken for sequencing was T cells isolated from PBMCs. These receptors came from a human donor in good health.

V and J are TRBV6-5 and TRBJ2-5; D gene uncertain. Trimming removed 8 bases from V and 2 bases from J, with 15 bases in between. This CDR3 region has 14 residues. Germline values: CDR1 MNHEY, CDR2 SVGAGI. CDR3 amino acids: CASSVTALQETQYF. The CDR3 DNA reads TGTGCCAGCTCGGTTACAGCCTTACAAGAGACCCAGTACTTC.

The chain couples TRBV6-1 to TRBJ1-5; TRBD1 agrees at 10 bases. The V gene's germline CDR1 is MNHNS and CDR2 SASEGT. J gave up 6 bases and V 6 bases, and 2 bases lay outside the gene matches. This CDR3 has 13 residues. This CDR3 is CASRGDRGQPQHF. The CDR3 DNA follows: TGTGCCAGCAGAGGGGACAGGGGTCAGCCCCAGCATTTT.

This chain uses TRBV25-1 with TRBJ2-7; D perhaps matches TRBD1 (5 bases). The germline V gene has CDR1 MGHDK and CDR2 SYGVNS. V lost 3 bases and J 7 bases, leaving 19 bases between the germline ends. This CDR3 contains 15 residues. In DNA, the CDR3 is TGTGCCAGCAGTGATCAGGCAGGGAAAAGGGGTGAGCAGTACTTC. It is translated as CASSDQAGKRGEQYF.

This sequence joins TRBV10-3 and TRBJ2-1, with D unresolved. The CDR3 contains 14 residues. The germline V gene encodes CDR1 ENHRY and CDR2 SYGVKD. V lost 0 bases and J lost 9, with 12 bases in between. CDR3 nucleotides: TGTGCCATCAGTGAGTCAATCCCTCCGGGTGAGCAGTTCTTC. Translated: CAISESIPPGEQFF.

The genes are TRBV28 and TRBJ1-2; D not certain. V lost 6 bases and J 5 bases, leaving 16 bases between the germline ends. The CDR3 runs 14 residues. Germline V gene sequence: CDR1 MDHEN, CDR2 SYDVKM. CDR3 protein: CASRMAGAGYGYTF. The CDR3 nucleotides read TGTGCCAGCAGGATGGCGGGTGCCGGATATGGCTACACCTTC.

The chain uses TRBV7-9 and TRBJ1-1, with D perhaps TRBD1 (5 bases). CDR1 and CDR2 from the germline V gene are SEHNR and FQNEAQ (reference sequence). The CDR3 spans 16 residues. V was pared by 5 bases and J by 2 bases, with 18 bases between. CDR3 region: CASSPRRGSTNTEAFF. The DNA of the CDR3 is TGTGCCAGCAGCCCCCGTAGGGGAAGCACAAACACTGAAGCTTTCTTT.

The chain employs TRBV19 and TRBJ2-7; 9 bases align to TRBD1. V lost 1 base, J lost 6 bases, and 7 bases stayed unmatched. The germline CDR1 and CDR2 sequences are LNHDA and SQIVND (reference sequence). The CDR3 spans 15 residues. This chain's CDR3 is CASSIVGTGSSEQYF. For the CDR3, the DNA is TGTGCCAGTAGTATAGTTGGGACAGGGTCTAGCGAGCAGTACTTC.

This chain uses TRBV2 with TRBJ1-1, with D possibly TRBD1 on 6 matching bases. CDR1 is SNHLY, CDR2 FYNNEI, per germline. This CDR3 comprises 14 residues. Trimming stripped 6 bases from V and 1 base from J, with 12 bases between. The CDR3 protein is CASSAQGPNTEAFF. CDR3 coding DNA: TGTGCCAGCAGCGCACAGGGCCCGAACACTGAAGCTTTCTTT.

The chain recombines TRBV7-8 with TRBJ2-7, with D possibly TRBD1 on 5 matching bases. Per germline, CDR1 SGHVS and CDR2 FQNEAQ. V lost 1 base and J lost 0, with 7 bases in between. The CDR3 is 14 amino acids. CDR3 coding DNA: TGTGCCAGCAGCTTAGAGCAGGGCTCCTACGAGCAGTACTTC. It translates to CASSLEQGSYEQYF.

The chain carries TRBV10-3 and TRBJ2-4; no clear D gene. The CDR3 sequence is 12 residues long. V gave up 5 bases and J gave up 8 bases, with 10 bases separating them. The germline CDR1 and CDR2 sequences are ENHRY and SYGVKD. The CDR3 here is CAISSRMDIQYF. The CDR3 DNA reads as TGTGCCATCAGTTCCAGGATGGACATTCAGTACTTC.

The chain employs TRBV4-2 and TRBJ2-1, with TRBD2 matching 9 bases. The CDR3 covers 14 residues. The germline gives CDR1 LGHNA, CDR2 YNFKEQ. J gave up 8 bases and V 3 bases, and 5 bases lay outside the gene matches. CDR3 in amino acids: CASSQASGIYEQFF. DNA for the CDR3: TGTGCCAGCAGCCAGGCTAGCGGGATTTATGAGCAGTTCTTC.

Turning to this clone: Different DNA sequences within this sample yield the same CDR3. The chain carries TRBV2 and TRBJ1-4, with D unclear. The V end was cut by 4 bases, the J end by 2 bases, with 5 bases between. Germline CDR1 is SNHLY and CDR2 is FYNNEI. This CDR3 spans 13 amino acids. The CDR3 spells CASSAGTNEKLFF. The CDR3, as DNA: TGTGCCAGCAGTGCGGGGACTAATGAAAAACTGTTTTTT.

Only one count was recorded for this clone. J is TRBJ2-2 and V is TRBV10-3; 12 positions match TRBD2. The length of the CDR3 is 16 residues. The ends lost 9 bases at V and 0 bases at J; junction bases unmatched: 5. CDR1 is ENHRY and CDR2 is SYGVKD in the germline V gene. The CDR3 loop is CAIATSGGANTGELFF. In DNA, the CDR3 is TGTGCCATTGCGACTAGCGGGGGAGCGAACACCGGGGAGCTGTTTTTT.

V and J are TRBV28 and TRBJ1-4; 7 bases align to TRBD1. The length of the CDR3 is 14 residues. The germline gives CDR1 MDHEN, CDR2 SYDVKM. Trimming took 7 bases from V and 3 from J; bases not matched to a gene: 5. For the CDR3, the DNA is TGTGCCAGCAAAGAAGACAGGGCTAATGAAAAACTGTTTTTT. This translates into CASKEDRANEKLFF.

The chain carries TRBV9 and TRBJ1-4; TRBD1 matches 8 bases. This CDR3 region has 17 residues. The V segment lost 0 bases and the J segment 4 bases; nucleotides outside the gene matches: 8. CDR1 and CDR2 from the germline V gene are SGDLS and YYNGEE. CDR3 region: CASSVDGQGILNEKLFF. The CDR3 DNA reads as TGTGCCAGCAGCGTAGATGGACAGGGAATTCTTAATGAAAAACTGTTTTTT.

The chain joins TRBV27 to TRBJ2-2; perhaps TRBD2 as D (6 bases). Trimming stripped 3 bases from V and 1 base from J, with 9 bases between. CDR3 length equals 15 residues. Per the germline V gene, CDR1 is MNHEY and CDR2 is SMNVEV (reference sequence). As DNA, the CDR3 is TGTGCCAGCAGTTTCGGGACTCTGAACACCGGGGAGCTGTTTTTT. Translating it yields CASSFGTLNTGELFF.

The CDR3 loop reads CASSHGQVHYEQYF. CDR3 nucleotide sequence: TGTGCCAGCAGCCACGGACAGGTTCACTACGAGCAGTACTTC. The rearrangement uses TRBV14 and TRBJ2-7; 7 bases line up with TRBD1. CDR3 size: 14 residues. The V gene end was trimmed by 3 bases and the J gene end by 3 bases; junction bases not matched to a gene: 5. CDR1 is SGHDN and CDR2 is FVKESK in the germline V gene. The variable domain in full, with the rest retrieved from reference TRBV14 and TRBJ2-7, is EAGVTQFPSHSVIEKGQTVTLRCDPISGHDNLYWYRRVMGKEIKFLLHFVKESKQDESGMPNNRFLAERTGGTYSTLKVQPAELEDSGVYFCASSHGQVHYEQYFGPGTRLTVT.

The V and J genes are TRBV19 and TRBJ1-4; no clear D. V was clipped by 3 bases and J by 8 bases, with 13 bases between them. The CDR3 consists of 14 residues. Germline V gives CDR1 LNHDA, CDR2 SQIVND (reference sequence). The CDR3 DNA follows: TGTGCCAGTAGTATGGCCAGGTTAGAGGAAAAACTGTTTTTT. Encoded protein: CASSMARLEEKLFF.

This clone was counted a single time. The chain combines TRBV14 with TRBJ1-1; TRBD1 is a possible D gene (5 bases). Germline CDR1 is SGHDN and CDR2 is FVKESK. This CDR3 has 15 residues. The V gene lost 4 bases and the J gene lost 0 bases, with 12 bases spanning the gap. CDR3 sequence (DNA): TGTGCCAGCAGCCGAGAAACAGGATTGAACACTGAAGCTTTCTTT. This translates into CASSRETGLNTEAFF.

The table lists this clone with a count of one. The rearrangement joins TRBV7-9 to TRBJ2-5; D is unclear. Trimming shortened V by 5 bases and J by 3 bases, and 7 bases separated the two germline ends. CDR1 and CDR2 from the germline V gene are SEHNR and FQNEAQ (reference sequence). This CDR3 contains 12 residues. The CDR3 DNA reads TGTGCCAGCAGCAGTGAGAAAGAGACCCAGTACTTC. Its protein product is CASSSEKETQYF.

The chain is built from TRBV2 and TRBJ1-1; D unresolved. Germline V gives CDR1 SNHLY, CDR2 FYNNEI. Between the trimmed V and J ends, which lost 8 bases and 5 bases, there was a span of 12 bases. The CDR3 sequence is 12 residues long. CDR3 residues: CASWRSETEAFF. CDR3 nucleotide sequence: TGTGCCAGCTGGAGAAGCGAGACTGAAGCTTTCTTT.

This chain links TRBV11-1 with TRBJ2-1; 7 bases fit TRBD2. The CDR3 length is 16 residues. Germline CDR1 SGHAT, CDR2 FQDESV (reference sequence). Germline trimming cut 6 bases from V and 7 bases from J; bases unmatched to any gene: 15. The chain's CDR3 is CASSQVGGGRSNEQFF. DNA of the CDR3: TGTGCCAGCAGTCAGGTGGGTGGCGGGAGATCGAATGAGCAGTTCTTC.

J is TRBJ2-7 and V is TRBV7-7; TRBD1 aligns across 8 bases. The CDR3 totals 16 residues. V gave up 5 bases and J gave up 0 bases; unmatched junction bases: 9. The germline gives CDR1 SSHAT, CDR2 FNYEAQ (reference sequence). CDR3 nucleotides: TGTGCCAGCAGCCCAGGTCCCGGGACAGGCTCCTACGAGCAGTACTTC. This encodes CASSPGPGTGSYEQYF.

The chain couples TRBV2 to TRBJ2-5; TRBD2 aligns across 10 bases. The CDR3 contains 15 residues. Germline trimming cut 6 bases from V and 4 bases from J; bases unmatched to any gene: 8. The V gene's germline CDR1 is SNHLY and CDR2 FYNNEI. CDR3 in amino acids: CASSRAGGVGETQYF. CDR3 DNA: TGTGCCAGCAGCCGAGCGGGAGGGGTTGGAGAGACCCAGTACTTC.

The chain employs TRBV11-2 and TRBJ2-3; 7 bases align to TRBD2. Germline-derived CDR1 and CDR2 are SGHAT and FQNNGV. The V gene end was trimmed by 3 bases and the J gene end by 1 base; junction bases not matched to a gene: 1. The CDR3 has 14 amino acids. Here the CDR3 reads CASSLAGGTDTQYF. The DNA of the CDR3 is TGTGCCAGCAGCTTGGCGGGAGGCACAGATACGCAGTATTTT.

The CDR3 loop reads CAISESQQSNEKLFF. The DNA of the CDR3 is TGTGCCATCAGTGAGTCTCAACAGAGTAATGAAAAACTGTTTTTT. The chain employs TRBV10-3 and TRBJ1-4; D is unclear. The CDR3 runs to 15 residues. Germline CDR1 is ENHRY and CDR2 is SYGVKD. Trimming removed 0 bases from V and 4 bases from J, with 9 bases in between.

The CDR3 spells CASSPGQGNTIYF. CDR3 DNA: TGCGCCAGCAGTCCCGGACAGGGAAACACCATATATTTT. The chain recombines TRBV23-1 with TRBJ1-3; TRBD1 might be the D (6 bases). TRBV23-1 is an ORF for which the function is uncertain. V lost 4 bases, J lost 4 bases, and 8 bases lay in between. The CDR3 runs 13 residues.

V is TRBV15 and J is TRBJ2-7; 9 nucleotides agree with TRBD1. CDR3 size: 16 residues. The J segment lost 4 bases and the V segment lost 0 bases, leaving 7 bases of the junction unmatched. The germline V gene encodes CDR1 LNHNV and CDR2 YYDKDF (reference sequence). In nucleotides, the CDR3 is TGTGCCACCAGCAGAGATGGAGGACAGGGGAAGTACGAGCAGTACTTC. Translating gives CATSRDGGQGKYEQYF.

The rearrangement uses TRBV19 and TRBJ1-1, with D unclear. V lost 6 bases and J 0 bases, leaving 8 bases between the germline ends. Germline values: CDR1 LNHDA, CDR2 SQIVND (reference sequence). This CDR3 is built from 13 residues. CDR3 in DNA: TGTGCCAGTAGCCAGGAAATGAACACTGAAGCTTTCTTT. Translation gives CASSQEMNTEAFF.